The clone carrying this T cell receptor beta chain was recorded once. This sample is drawn from a study of blood T cell repertoires in COVID-19. Overall study context: The study drew acute and convalescent COVID-19 samples from the United States, Italy and Spain. PBMCs, B-cell-depleted T cells, or T cells were the source of the cDNA or gDNA that made up the material.

Original processing methods: Scientists estimated how many nucleated cells there were by amplifying reference gene primers. The repertoire was sequenced with immunoSEQ multiplex PCR; TCRdb's copy has only in-frame clones and lacks some. V, J and clone size are those of that table, while D and trimming were read from the DNA. The sample holds around 92,000 clones; about 86% are singletons and the top ten take under 15%. The specimen was peripheral blood. The clonotype originates from an older woman in a cohort sampled during active or convalescent COVID-19.

The CDR3, as DNA: TGCGCCAGCAGCCAACAGGGGGCAGGGGAAAAACTGTTTTTT. This sequence encodes CASSQQGAGEKLFF. V and J are TRBV5-1 and TRBJ1-4, with TRBD1 matching 9 bases. The CDR3 sequence is 14 residues long. J lost 8 bases, V lost 4 bases, and 6 bases had no gene match. Germline-derived CDR1 and CDR2 are SGHRS and YFSETQ.